Below are 6 T cell receptor beta chains sequenced from a single sample in a study of blood T cell repertoires in COVID-19. The data were produced by immunoSEQ multiplex PCR, yet TCRdb's version contains in-frame clones alone and is incomplete. The table shows roughly 250,000 clones, with approximately 91% occurring only once. Sequenced: PBMCs or T cells enriched from blood (not recorded which). The receptors were gathered from a woman aged 40 to 50 with acute COVID-19.

This chain connects TRBV10-3 to TRBJ1-6, with a possible D match to TRBD1 (6 bases). Trimming removed 3 bases at V and 9 bases at J, with 12 bases between. The CDR3 extends over 14 amino acids. The germline V gene encodes CDR1 ENHRY and CDR2 SYGVKD. The DNA for the CDR3 is TGTGCCATCAGTGACCACAGGGAAGGTTCACCCCTCCACTTT. It is translated as CAISDHREGSPLHF.

This clone has just a few counts. The chain couples TRBV10-1 to TRBJ2-7; D is uncertain. The ends were cut back, 6 bases at V and 2 bases at J, with 8 bases in the middle. Germline assignment: CDR1 WNHNN and CDR2 SYGVQD (reference sequence). This CDR3 is 12 amino acids long. The CDR3 DNA follows: TGCGCCAGCAGCCAGGCCCCCTACGAGCAGTACTTC. Protein product: CASSQAPYEQYF.

J is TRBJ2-1 and V is TRBV30; D is possibly TRBD2 (6 bases). The V gene lost 3 bases and the J gene lost 8 bases, with 20 bases spanning the gap. Germline V lookup: CDR1 GTSNPN, CDR2 SVGIG (reference sequence). The CDR3 runs to 15 residues. The CDR3 coding sequence is TGTGCCTGGAGGCAACCTAGGGGAGGATGGGATGAGCAGTTCTTC. It codes for CAWRQPRGGWDEQFF.

The chain couples TRBV28 to TRBJ1-2; 8 positions agree with TRBD1. Germline V gives CDR1 MDHEN, CDR2 SYDVKM. The CDR3 has 18 amino acids. With 3 bases clipped from V and 4 bases from J, the junction kept 16 bases outside the gene matches. CDR3 sequence (DNA): TGTGCCAGCAGTTTGGGTCAGGGGGCTCGGTCGCAAGGCTATGGCTACACCTTC. Protein sequence: CASSLGQGARSQGYGYTF.

The rearrangement links TRBV7-9 to TRBJ1-2, with 7 bases aligning to TRBD1. Germline loops: CDR1 SEHNR, CDR2 FQNEAQ (reference sequence). With 5 bases clipped from V and 8 bases from J, the junction kept 11 bases outside the gene matches. The CDR3 consists of 14 residues. CDR3 in amino acids: CASSLLLQGQGYTF. For the CDR3, the DNA is TGTGCCAGCAGCCTCCTGCTTCAGGGACAGGGCTACACCTTC.

The V gene is TRBV10-3, the J gene TRBJ1-6, with 8 positions matching TRBD1. With 6 bases clipped from V and 1 base from J, the junction kept 5 bases outside the gene matches. This CDR3 is 16 amino acids long. The V gene's germline CDR1 is ENHRY and CDR2 SYGVKD. Here the CDR3 reads CAISNRGSSYNSPLHF. The CDR3 DNA is TGTGCCATCAGCAACAGGGGGAGTTCCTATAATTCACCCCTCCACTTT.